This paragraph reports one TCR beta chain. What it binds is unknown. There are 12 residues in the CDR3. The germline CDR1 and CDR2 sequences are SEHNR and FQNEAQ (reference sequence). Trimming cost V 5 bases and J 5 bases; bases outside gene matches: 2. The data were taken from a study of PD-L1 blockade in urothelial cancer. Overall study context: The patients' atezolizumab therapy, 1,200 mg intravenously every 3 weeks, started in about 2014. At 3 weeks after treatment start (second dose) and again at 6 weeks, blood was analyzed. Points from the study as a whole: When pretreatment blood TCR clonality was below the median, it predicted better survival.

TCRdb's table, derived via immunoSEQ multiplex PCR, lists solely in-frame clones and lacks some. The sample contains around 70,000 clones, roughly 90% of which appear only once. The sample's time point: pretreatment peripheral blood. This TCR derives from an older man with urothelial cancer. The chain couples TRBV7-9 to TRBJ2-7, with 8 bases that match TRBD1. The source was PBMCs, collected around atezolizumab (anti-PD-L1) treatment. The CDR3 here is CASSMTGDEQYF. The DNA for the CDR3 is TGTGCCAGCAGCATGACAGGGGACGAGCAGTACTTC.